This TCR beta chain was observed in a study of regulatory T cells in long-lasting Graves disease. Study observations and caveats: Patients with persistent disease showed a bias toward TRBV28, TRBJ1-2 and TRBJ2-5.

Time point defined: newly diagnosed GD, antithyroid drugs for less than 3 months. There was RNA extracted from PBMCs, and the TCR library was made from it. Arm-PCR with iRepertoire HTBI primers amplified the CDR3 regions for these TCR beta libraries. TCRdb itself ran the multiplex PCR reads through MiXCR, one entry per CDR3 protein. This sample has hundreds of thousands of distinct CDR3 sequences, with around 15% found just once. Per germline, CDR1 SNHLY and CDR2 FYNNEI. V lost 6 bases, J lost 2 bases, and 9 bases lay in between. This CDR3 is built from 13 residues. This clonotype was observed at least ten times. Antigen: not known. This same sample was also taken into another study, of T cells in Graves' hyperthyroidism and ophthalmopathy.

The receptor comes from a man in his forties with Graves disease. The chain has TRBV2 and TRBJ2-3, with a tentative D call TRBD2 (5 bases). Here the sequenced sample was peripheral blood mononuclear cells (PBMCs), taken at new diagnosis, from a patient treated with antithyroid drugs. CDR3 sequence: CASRLEITDTQYF. The CDR3 region has the DNA TGTGCCAGCAGACTAGAGATCACAGATACGCAGTATTTT.